This T cell receptor (beta chain) was recorded in a study of monozygotic twins with inflammatory bowel disease. General study points: Any single strong signal or clonotype tied to IBD lacked support. Patient-to-patient differences in immunosuppressive treatment may have added variability to the repertoires.

Note on this clonotype: Its specificity is not known.

Each UMI harboured a 6-nucleotide sample barcode and was appended via template switching. TCRdb re-called the 5' RACE reads and catalogs CDR3 proteins one per entry, DNA excluded. The sample totals 420,000 or so distinct CDR3 sequences. Germline loops: CDR1 MGHRA, CDR2 YSYEKL. The CDR3 is made up of 14 amino acids. The sequence was obtained from a human donor with ulcerative colitis or Crohn's disease, or a healthy co-twin of an affected twin (not recorded which). Sequences were obtained from blood. The rearrangement links TRBV4-1 to TRBJ1-1. CDR3: CASSQALLNTEAFF.